The 14 T cell receptor beta chains below were found in one sample sequenced in a study of cytomegalovirus exposure and HLA in healthy donors. PCR employed 60 Vbeta and 13 Jbeta primers. Using immunoSEQ multiplex PCR, the repertoire was profiled, and TCRdb retains in-frame clones only, with some absent. The sample carries about 140,000 clones, around four fifths recorded once. Source material: PBMCs. The receptors come from a male donor in good health and CMV-seronegative.

V and J are TRBV7-9 and TRBJ1-2, with 11 bases lining up with TRBD1. V shed 4 bases and J 8 bases; nucleotides not matched to a gene: 12. Germline assignment: CDR1 SEHNR and CDR2 FQNEAQ (reference sequence). This CDR3 has 16 residues. CDR3 DNA sequence: TGTGCCAGCAGCTCCCGAATTCAGGGGACAGGGGGAGGCTACACCTTC. Its protein is CASSSRIQGTGGGYTF.

This chain links TRBV27 with TRBJ2-7, with D tentatively TRBD2 (6 bases). From germline, CDR1 is MNHEY and CDR2 SMNVEV (reference sequence). The CDR3 is 15 amino acids. The V end lost 4 bases, the J end lost 0 bases, and 13 bases lay between the germline ends. The CDR3 sequence: CASSSRREVSYEQYF. The CDR3 DNA is TGTGCCAGCAGTTCCCGCAGGGAGGTCTCCTACGAGCAGTACTTC.

The chain recombines TRBV18 with TRBJ2-7, with 12 bases identical to TRBD1. Germline loops: CDR1 KGHSH, CDR2 LQKENI. J lost 5 bases, V lost 6 bases, and 5 bases had no gene match. The CDR3 sequence is 14 residues long. The CDR3 sequence is CASSLGTGGNEQYF. The DNA of the CDR3 is TGTGCCAGCTCGTTAGGGACAGGGGGCAACGAGCAGTACTTC.

V is TRBV30 and J is TRBJ2-7; tentative D call: TRBD2 (6 bases). V dropped 0 bases and J dropped 4 bases, with 16 bases sitting between them. The length of the CDR3 is 15 residues. Germline-derived CDR1 and CDR2 are GTSNPN and SVGIG (reference sequence). The CDR3, as DNA: TGTGCCTGGAGTGTACAGAGTAGCGGCGCATACGAGCAGTACTTC. Its translation: CAWSVQSSGAYEQYF.

The gene calls are TRBV4-2 and TRBJ2-1; TRBD2 matches at 11 bases. Germline CDR1 reads LGHNA; CDR2 reads YNFKEQ. This CDR3 is built from 16 residues. V lost 3 bases to trimming and J lost 4 bases; unmatched junction nucleotides: 5. CDR3 nucleotide sequence: TGTGCCAGCAGCCACAGAGGGACTAGCGGATACAATGAGCAGTTCTTC. Encoded protein: CASSHRGTSGYNEQFF.

This clone has only a few counts. The chain employs TRBV4-1 and TRBJ2-1, with D uncertain. From germline, CDR1 is MGHRA and CDR2 YSYEKL. V was shortened by 0 bases and J by 3 bases, with 6 bases between the two germline ends. The CDR3 extends over 14 amino acids. DNA for the CDR3: TGCGCCAGCAGCCAAGATCCCGTCTACAATGAGCAGTTCTTC. Translated: CASSQDPVYNEQFF.

V gene TRBV5-1 combines with J gene TRBJ2-3; 7 bases fit TRBD2. Trimming took 2 bases from V and 1 from J; bases not matched to a gene: 13. Germline V gives CDR1 SGHRS, CDR2 YFSETQ. The CDR3 consists of 18 residues. The CDR3: CASSFGGYYRVGTDTQYF. The CDR3 bases are TGCGCCAGCAGCTTCGGGGGGTACTACCGGGTTGGCACAGATACGCAGTATTTT.

The rearrangement joins TRBV6-1 to TRBJ1-1, with D possibly TRBD1 on 6 matching bases. The CDR3 loop spans 17 amino acids. Germline CDR1 reads MNHNS; CDR2 reads SASEGT. Trimming shortened V by 1 base and J by 0 bases, and 15 bases separated the two germline ends. The CDR3 here is CASSEEIGGALNTEAFF. For the CDR3, the DNA is TGTGCCAGCAGTGAAGAGATTGGGGGGGCGTTGAACACTGAAGCTTTCTTT.

The CDR3 protein is CASSLGQTNEKLFF. In DNA form, the CDR3 reads TGCGCCAGCAGCTTGGGACAGACTAATGAAAAACTGTTTTTT. This chain uses TRBV5-1 with TRBJ1-4, with D maybe TRBD1 (5 bases). Per the germline V gene, CDR1 is SGHRS and CDR2 is YFSETQ. V lost 0 bases to trimming and J lost 2 bases, with 5 bases between them. This CDR3 comprises 14 residues.

The chain has TRBV5-6 and TRBJ2-1, with a weak D call TRBD1 (5 bases). This CDR3 region has 15 residues. CDR1 and CDR2 from the germline V gene are SGHDT and YYEEEE. The germline V and J ends were trimmed by 1 base and 2 bases, with 10 bases remaining between them. CDR3 loop: CASSLIKDTYNEQFF. The CDR3 DNA follows: TGTGCCAGCAGCTTGATAAAGGACACCTACAATGAGCAGTTCTTC.

CDR3 sequence: CASSFGDRAYEQYF. In nucleotides, the CDR3 is TGTGCCAGCAGCTTTGGTGACAGGGCCTACGAGCAGTACTTC. This sequence joins TRBV7-9 and TRBJ2-7; TRBD1 matches 7 bases. V shed 3 bases, J shed 2 bases, and the junction held 4 bases outside the gene matches. This CDR3 contains 14 residues. The germline V gene has CDR1 SEHNR and CDR2 FQNEAQ (reference sequence).

This clone occurred once. This chain links TRBV27 with TRBJ2-1; tentatively, D is TRBD1 (5 bases). Germline CDR1 and CDR2: MNHEY and SMNVEV (reference sequence). This CDR3 has 16 residues. V was trimmed by 5 bases and J by 0 bases, leaving 14 bases between them. CDR3 sequence (DNA): TGTGCCAGCAGTGCCCAGGGATTTAGCTCCTACAATGAGCAGTTCTTC. It specifies CASSAQGFSSYNEQFF.

The chain combines TRBV13 with TRBJ2-1, with TRBD2 matching over 11 bases. J lost 3 bases, V lost 1 base, and 8 bases had no gene match. The germline V gene encodes CDR1 PRHDT and CDR2 FYEKMQ (reference sequence). This CDR3 is built from 18 residues. CDR3 nucleotide sequence: TGTGCCAGCAGCTTAGTGGCTCTAGCGGGGGGCCACTACAATGAGCAGTTCTTC. This translates into CASSLVALAGGHYNEQFF.

The rearrangement uses TRBV2 and TRBJ1-1; D remains unclear. The CDR3 has 13 amino acids. Trimming stripped 9 bases from V and 4 bases from J, with 15 bases between. CDR1 is SNHLY, CDR2 FYNNEI, per germline. The CDR3 is CASIYDVGTEAFF. CDR3 nucleotides: TGTGCCAGTATTTACGATGTCGGCACTGAAGCTTTCTTT.